Shown below are 12 T cell receptor beta chains from a single sample sequenced in a study of beta chain features in type 1 diabetes. The study reverse transcribed the entire isolated RNA, so it sequenced expressed TCRB transcripts. Sequencing was performed with immunoSEQ multiplex PCR; in TCRdb, only in-frame clones are kept and a portion is missing. The sample includes nearly 350,000 clones, around 9% of them seen just once. Study findings and constraints: TCRB CDR3s from Type 1 diabetes patients were moderately but significantly shorter in all four CD4+ subsets.

What these receptors recognize is not known. The sequencing input was central memory CD4+ T cells from blood. Receptor source: a man aged 25-45 years with type 1 diabetes.

This clone has a count of ten or more. V gene TRBV28 combines with J gene TRBJ2-4, with 9 bases lining up with TRBD2. The CDR3 is 16 residues long. V lost 6 bases, J lost 2 bases, and 8 bases stayed unmatched. Germline loops: CDR1 MDHEN, CDR2 SYDVKM. CDR3 bases: TGTGCCAGCAGGACAGGCGGGGGGGAGTCCAAAAACATTCAGTACTTC. Residues: CASRTGGGESKNIQYF.

The chain carries TRBV15 and TRBJ1-3; D gene uncertain. This CDR3 contains 14 residues. V lost 3 bases and J lost 2, with 8 bases in between. In germline, CDR1 is LNHNV, CDR2 YYDKDF (reference sequence). The CDR3 loop reads CATSRSGAGNTIYF. Here the CDR3 DNA reads TGTGCCACCAGCAGGTCGGGAGCTGGAAACACCATATATTTT.

This clone occurred a few times. The chain carries TRBV19 and TRBJ2-3; D gene unclear. Germline V CDR1 and CDR2: LNHDA, SQIVND (reference sequence). The CDR3 sequence is 11 residues long. V was pared by 8 bases and J by 4 bases, with 7 bases between. The CDR3 protein is CASYRADTQYF. CDR3 in DNA: TGTGCCAGTTATAGGGCAGATACGCAGTATTTT.

This clone turned up a few times. V is TRBV19 and J is TRBJ2-3; D remains ambiguous. This CDR3 has 12 amino acids. The V gene lost 5 bases and the J gene lost 6 bases, with 9 bases spanning the gap. Germline values: CDR1 LNHDA, CDR2 SQIVND (reference sequence). CDR3 in amino acids: CASSEYPDTQYF. The CDR3 DNA reads TGTGCCAGTAGTGAATACCCGGATACGCAGTATTTT.

The table lists this clone with a few counts. The chain couples TRBV11-2 to TRBJ2-1; D remains unclear. This CDR3 has 14 residues. CDR1 and CDR2 (germline): SGHAT, FQNNGV. V lost 0 bases to trimming and J lost 9 bases, with 12 bases between them. For the CDR3, the DNA is TGTGCCAGCAGCTTAGACTCTGGCCGGGCTGAGCAGTTCTTC. Translated, it gives CASSLDSGRAEQFF.

This clone was recorded a few times. This chain connects TRBV19 to TRBJ1-5, with TRBD1 matching 12 bases. V trimming: 5 bases; J trimming: 0 bases; junction bases outside the gene matches: 5. Germline V gene lookup returns CDR1 LNHDA and CDR2 SQIVND (reference sequence). The CDR3 totals 17 residues. The CDR3 nucleotides are TGTGCCAGTAGTTGGGGGACAGGGGGCTATAGCAATCAGCCCCAGCATTTT. Its protein product is CASSWGTGGYSNQPQHF.

V is TRBV7-9 and J is TRBJ1-5, with D hard to call. V lost 1 base and J lost 5, with 6 bases in between. CDR1 is SEHNR and CDR2 is FQNEAQ in the germline V gene (reference sequence). The CDR3 sequence is 13 residues long. DNA for the CDR3: TGTGCCAGCAGCTTAGGGGGAGATCAGCCCCAGCATTTT. Translating it yields CASSLGGDQPQHF.

This chain links TRBV19 with TRBJ1-1; no clear D. Germline CDR1 and CDR2: LNHDA and SQIVND (reference sequence). The CDR3 is made up of 12 amino acids. V gave up 3 bases and J gave up 2 bases, with 4 bases separating them. The CDR3 region has the DNA TGTGCCAGTAGTATCCTCAACACTGAAGCTTTCTTT. This encodes CASSILNTEAFF.

The chain carries TRBV14 and TRBJ1-1; D is undetermined. The CDR3 has 14 residues. Germline V gene lookup returns CDR1 SGHDN and CDR2 FVKESK. The germline V and J ends were trimmed by 3 bases and 4 bases, with 12 bases remaining between them. The CDR3 loop is CASSHSGKGTEAFF. CDR3 in DNA: TGTGCCAGCAGCCATAGCGGGAAGGGCACTGAAGCTTTCTTT.

This clone was observed at least ten times. J is TRBJ2-7 and V is TRBV9, with TRBD2 matching 10 bases. With V trimmed by 0 bases and J by 4 bases, 4 bases remained unmatched. Germline lookup yields CDR1 SGDLS and CDR2 YYNGEE. There are 15 residues in the CDR3. CDR3 coding DNA: TGTGCCAGCAGCGTAGACCCTAGCGGGGGTTACGAGCAGTACTTC. The encoded protein is CASSVDPSGGYEQYF. Using reference TRBV9 and TRBJ2-7 for the parts outside the CDR3, the full variable domain is DSGVTQTPKHLITATGQRVTLRCSPRSGDLSVYWYQQSLDQGLQFLIQYYNGEERAKGNILERFSAQQFPDLHSELNLSSLELGDSALYFCASSVDPSGGYEQYFGPGTRLTVT.

Concerning this clone itself: The same CDR3 is also encoded by other DNA sequences in this sample. This chain links TRBV4-3 with TRBJ1-1; 7 nucleotides match TRBD1. V lost 0 bases and J lost 11; bases outside the gene matches: 6. Germline assignment: CDR1 LGHNA and CDR2 YSLEER. CDR3 size: 13 residues. CDR3 in DNA: TGCGCCAGCAGCCAAGATCCCGGGACAGAGGCTTTCTTT. Its translation is CASSQDPGTEAFF.

Worth noting for this clone: One end of the junction fails to match germline, which may point to a read error. This rearrangement joins TRBV6-1 to TRBJ2-6, with unresolved D. Germline-derived CDR1 and CDR2 are MNHNS and SASEGT. This CDR3 is 16 amino acids long. The CDR3 region is CAISDDMGLGANVLTF. In nucleotides, the CDR3 is TGTGCCATCAGTGATGACATGGGCCTGGGTGCCAACGTCCTGACTTTC.